This TCR beta chain was recovered during a study of cytotoxic CD8 clonotypes in ibrutinib-treated CLL. Overall study context: Once patients had received a median approximately eleven months of treatment, range 6 to 36, response samples were obtained. Findings of the study overall: Contraction or stability on treatment characterized the public clonotypes, which were uncommon.

Germline CDR1 and CDR2: MDHEN and SYDVKM. Trimming stripped 5 bases from V and 5 bases from J, with 21 bases between. The CDR3 totals 16 residues. Cryopreserved PBMCs supplied roughly 2 micrograms of genomic DNA for TCR beta libraries. A 1 in 200,000 to 1 in 1 million T cell depth was the sequencing target. TCRdb's table, derived via immunoSEQ multiplex PCR, lists solely in-frame clones and lacks some. The sample lists some 150,000 clones; over 75% were seen once. Regarding this clone: What it binds is not known.

The receptor was derived from a human donor with chronic lymphocytic leukemia. This specimen was PBMCs, taken after 36 months of ibrutinib treatment. J is TRBJ1-1 and V is TRBV28; D unresolved. Here the CDR3 DNA reads TGTGCCAGCAGTCAACCCCTCTGGGCAGTTGAGACTGAAGCTTTCTTT. This codes for CASSQPLWAVETEAFF. Full variable domain (remainder filled in from reference TRBV28 and TRBJ1-1): DVKVTQSSRYLVKRTGEKVFLECVQDMDHENMFWYRQDPGLGLRLIYFSYDVKMKEKGDIPEGYSVSREKKERFSLILESASTNQTSMYLCASSQPLWAVETEAFFGQGTRLTVV.